This entry features one T cell receptor (beta chain) sequence. Its target is unknown. The donors, healthy adults who were HIV-negative, had experienced no recent acute infections or vaccinations. The donors, all of them Caucasian adults, lived in Nashville, Tennessee. CD4+ cell separation produced CD45RA+ naive and CD45RA-negative memory subsets. The record originates from a study of shared clonotypes between healthy human individuals. Repertoires were generated with immunoSEQ multiplex PCR, while TCRdb's copy carries only in-frame clones and drops some. The sample has a few million clones, approximately 95% seen once. Study-level results: Represented diversity, genetic and exposure-history alike, was limited by few donors.

In germline, CDR1 is SGHNT, CDR2 YENEEA. Trimming pared 5 bases from V and 8 bases from J, leaving 16 bases between. There are 14 residues in the CDR3. The source is a man younger than 35 in good health. Some clones in this sample may be carry-over from other donors' samples. The chain links TRBV11-3 to TRBJ2-1; D gene unclear. Material for sequencing was naive CD4+ T cells from PBMCs. Subset reported: CD45RA+ positively selected. The CDR3 loop reads CASSPQKGSDEQFF. The CDR3 nucleotides read TGTGCCAGCAGCCCCCAAAAGGGTTCGGATGAGCAGTTCTTC. Using reference TRBV11-3 and TRBJ2-1 for the parts outside the CDR3, the full variable domain is EAGVVQSPRYKIIEKKQPVAFWCNPISGHNTLYWYLQNLGQGPELLIRYENEEAVDDSQLPKDRFSAERLKGVDSTLKIQPAELGDSAVYLCASSPQKGSDEQFFGPGTRLTVL.